The 8 T cell receptor beta chains below were found in one sample sequenced in a study of blood T cell repertoires in COVID-19. Using immunoSEQ multiplex PCR, the repertoire was profiled, and TCRdb retains in-frame clones only, with some absent. Among about 200,000 clones listed, roughly 80% were seen once. Source material: peripheral blood. These receptors were obtained from a woman aged 40-49 years with COVID-19, enrolled during active disease.

The chain couples TRBV18 to TRBJ1-2; 11 bases map to TRBD1. V trimming: 1 base; J trimming: 3 bases; junction bases outside the gene matches: 7. Germline CDR1 and CDR2: KGHSH and LQKENI. This CDR3 has 17 amino acids. CDR3 region: CASSPRKGQGGHYGYTF. CDR3 nucleotide sequence: TGTGCCAGCTCACCACGGAAGGGACAGGGGGGGCACTATGGCTACACCTTC.

The rearrangement joins TRBV9 to TRBJ2-7; TRBD2 might be the D (5 bases). Germline V gene lookup returns CDR1 SGDLS and CDR2 YYNGEE. This CDR3 is built from 13 residues. With 4 bases removed from V and 2 bases from J, the gap between germline ends came to 10 bases. This chain's CDR3 is CASSQTGTYEQYF. CDR3 nucleotide sequence: TGTGCCAGCAGCCAAACGGGAACCTACGAGCAGTACTTC.

The genes are TRBV5-4 and TRBJ2-5, with 16 bases lining up with TRBD2. CDR3 length equals 15 residues. Germline V gene lookup returns CDR1 SGHNT and CDR2 YYREEE (reference sequence). V gave up 4 bases and J gave up 4 bases; unmatched junction bases: 1. The CDR3 DNA reads as TGTGCCAGCAGCGGGACTAGCGGGAGGGCAGAGACCCAGTACTTC. Protein sequence: CASSGTSGRAETQYF.

This chain joins TRBV7-2 and TRBJ1-2, with D unresolved. Germline CDR1 is SGHTA and CDR2 is FQGNSA. Trimming shortened V by 1 base and J by 5 bases, and 14 bases separated the two germline ends. This CDR3 is built from 15 residues. The CDR3 reads CASSLEPGRGYGYTF. DNA of the CDR3: TGTGCCAGCAGCTTAGAACCCGGTCGCGGATATGGCTACACCTTC.

The rearrangement links TRBV5-1 to TRBJ2-5; unclear D gene. Germline values: CDR1 SGHRS, CDR2 YFSETQ. The CDR3 is made up of 14 amino acids. V gave up 0 bases and J gave up 1 base, with 7 bases separating them. The CDR3 region has the DNA TGCGCCAGCAGCTTGGAAGTGGCCCAAGAGACCCAGTACTTC. It is translated as CASSLEVAQETQYF. The complete variable domain, with remaining parts taken from reference TRBV5-1 and TRBJ2-5, reads KAGVTQTPRYLIKTRGQQVTLSCSPISGHRSVSWYQQTPGQGLQFLFEYFSETQRNKGNFPGRFSGRQFSNSRSEMNVSTLELGDSALYLCASSLEVAQETQYFGPGTRLLVL.

The gene calls are TRBV6-6 and TRBJ1-2, with 7 nucleotides matching TRBD1. J was trimmed by 4 bases and V by 6 bases; bases with no gene match: 8. CDR1 is MNHNY, CDR2 SVGAGI, per germline (reference sequence). CDR3 length: 14 residues. CDR3 residues: CASSTGTVSYGYTF. Here the CDR3 DNA reads TGTGCCAGCAGCACCGGGACAGTTAGCTATGGCTACACCTTC.

J is TRBJ1-2 and V is TRBV9; the match to TRBD1 covers 7 bases. CDR3 length: 16 amino acids. Per germline, CDR1 SGDLS and CDR2 YYNGEE. Germline trimming cut 3 bases from V and 4 bases from J; bases unmatched to any gene: 12. The CDR3 bases are TGTGCCAGCAGCGCAATACAGGGGCCACCTATCTATGGCTACACCTTC. It is translated as CASSAIQGPPIYGYTF. Using reference TRBV9 and TRBJ1-2 for the parts outside the CDR3, the full variable domain is DSGVTQTPKHLITATGQRVTLRCSPRSGDLSVYWYQQSLDQGLQFLIQYYNGEERAKGNILERFSAQQFPDLHSELNLSSLELGDSALYFCASSAIQGPPIYGYTFGSGTRLTVV.

The rearrangement links TRBV3-1 (or the pseudogene TRBV3-2) to TRBJ1-2, with D tentatively TRBD1 (5 bases). CDR3 length: 14 amino acids. CDR1 and CDR2 (germline): LGHDT, YNNKEL (reference sequence). Trimming shortened V by 4 bases and J by 4 bases, and 13 bases separated the two germline ends. The CDR3 region is CASSPNRNFYGYTF. CDR3 in DNA: TGTGCCAGCAGCCCCAACAGGAATTTCTATGGCTACACCTTC.